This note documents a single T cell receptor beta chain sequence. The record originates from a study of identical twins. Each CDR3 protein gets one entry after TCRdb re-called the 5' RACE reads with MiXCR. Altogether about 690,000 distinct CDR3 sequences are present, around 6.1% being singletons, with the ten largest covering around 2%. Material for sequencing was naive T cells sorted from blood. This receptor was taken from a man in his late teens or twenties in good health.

The DNA for the CDR3 is TGCGCCAGCACCCCTAGCGAGTACAATGAGCAGTTCTTC. This codes for CASTPSEYNEQFF. The chain combines TRBV5-1 with TRBJ2-1; D is perhaps TRBD2 (6 bases). The germline V and J ends were trimmed by 6 bases and 4 bases, with 11 bases remaining between them. Germline assignment: CDR1 SGHRS and CDR2 YFSETQ. The CDR3 is 13 residues long.